These T cell receptor beta chains were read from a single sample in a study of blood T cells in healthy people across ages. TCRdb analysed the 5' RACE reads with MiXCR anew, one entry per CDR3 protein. Of 800,000 or so distinct CDR3 sequences in the sample, roughly 25% were seen once. These sequences were also reported in another study, on T cells of mothers and their children.

The material sequenced was blood. These receptors came from a boy aged 5-17 years in good health. The CDR3 runs from the conserved cysteine through the conserved F or W. Each record gives: clone size, D gene, J gene, V gene, CDR3 DNA, CDR3 protein. A D gene is named only where the DNA matches it firmly. Clone size is given for some rows only: seen once, a few or many times, or a class if the clone is expanded.

clone_size: -
d_call: -
j_call: TRBJ2-6
v_call: TRBV20-1
cdr3_nt: TGCAGTGCTAGAGCTTTCTCTGGGGCCAACGTCCTGACTTTC
cdr3_aa: CSARAFSGANVLTF

clone_size: -
d_call: TRBD1
j_call: TRBJ2-7
v_call: TRBV29-1
cdr3_nt: TGCAGCGTTGCGAGGACAGGGGAGGACGAGCAGTACTTC
cdr3_aa: CSVARTGEDEQYF

clone_size: -
d_call: -
j_call: TRBJ2-4
v_call: TRBV20-1
cdr3_nt: TGCAGTGCTAGCCTAGCGGCCAAAAACATTCAGTACTTC
cdr3_aa: CSASLAAKNIQYF

clone_size: -
d_call: -
j_call: TRBJ2-5
v_call: TRBV7-9
cdr3_nt: TGTGCCAGCAGCTTGGATATGTACAGCGAAGAGACCCAGTACTTC
cdr3_aa: CASSLDMYSEETQYF

clone_size: -
d_call: -
j_call: TRBJ1-2
v_call: TRBV7-9
cdr3_nt: TGTGCCAGCAGCTTATCCTTCGGAGTCTTGGGAGGCTACACCTTC
cdr3_aa: CASSLSFGVLGGYTF

clone_size: few
d_call: TRBD2
j_call: TRBJ2-7
v_call: TRBV5-1
cdr3_nt: TGCGCCAGCAGCTTGGATGTTGCGGGAGGGCCCGACGAGCAGTACTTC
cdr3_aa: CASSLDVAGGPDEQYF

clone_size: -
d_call: -
j_call: TRBJ1-1
v_call: TRBV5-1
cdr3_nt: TGCGCCAGCAGCTATCAGATGATGAACACTGAAGCTTTCTTT
cdr3_aa: CASSYQMMNTEAFF

clone_size: once
d_call: TRBD1
j_call: TRBJ2-5
v_call: TRBV5-1
cdr3_nt: TGCGCCAGCAGCTTGGATGGCAGGGGGCAAGAAGAGACCCAGTACTTC
cdr3_aa: CASSLDGRGQEETQYF

clone_size: few
d_call: -
j_call: TRBJ1-1
v_call: TRBV27
cdr3_nt: TGTGCCAGCAGTAATCGAATTGAAGCTTTCTTT
cdr3_aa: CASSNRIEAFF

clone_size: -
d_call: TRBD2
j_call: TRBJ2-7
v_call: TRBV12-3/TRBV12-4
cdr3_nt: TGTGCCAGCATCCAAACTCACGGACTAGCTGGTGCCTACGAGCAGTACTTC
cdr3_aa: CASIQTHGLAGAYEQYF

clone_size: -
d_call: -
j_call: TRBJ1-2
v_call: TRBV6-4
cdr3_nt: TGTGCCAGCAGTGACTCGGCCAGGGGTGGCTACACCTTC
cdr3_aa: CASSDSARGGYTF

clone_size: -
d_call: -
j_call: TRBJ2-1
v_call: TRBV28
cdr3_nt: TGTGCCACCGAACGCGGGCTAGAGCAGTTCTTC
cdr3_aa: CATERGLEQFF

clone_size: few
d_call: TRBD2
j_call: TRBJ2-1
v_call: TRBV7-8
cdr3_nt: TGTGCCAGCAGCTTAAGCGGGAAGTCCGGACTAGCGGACCGAACCTACAATGAGCAGTTCTTC
cdr3_aa: CASSLSGKSGLADRTYNEQFF

clone_size: -
d_call: -
j_call: TRBJ2-5
v_call: TRBV7-9
cdr3_nt: TGTGCCAGCAGCTCCACGGGACCAACAGAGACCCAGTACTTC
cdr3_aa: CASSSTGPTETQYF

clone_size: -
d_call: -
j_call: TRBJ2-7
v_call: TRBV12-3/TRBV12-4
cdr3_nt: TGTGCCAGCAGTTTCGCTGACTCCTACGAGCAGTACTTC
cdr3_aa: CASSFADSYEQYF

clone_size: -
d_call: -
j_call: TRBJ2-5
v_call: TRBV3-1
cdr3_nt: TGTGCCAGCAGCCGCGGGACAGTTTCATCTGAGGAGACCCAGTACTTC
cdr3_aa: CASSRGTVSSEETQYF

clone_size: -
d_call: -
j_call: TRBJ2-5
v_call: TRBV28
cdr3_nt: TGTGCCAGCAGTTTCGCGGGGAGGGAGACCCAGTACTTC
cdr3_aa: CASSFAGRETQYF

clone_size: few
d_call: TRBD1
j_call: TRBJ1-1
v_call: TRBV7-9
cdr3_nt: TGTGCCAGCAGCCAACGTCAGGGGGAGAACACTGAAGCTTTCTTT
cdr3_aa: CASSQRQGENTEAFF

clone_size: few
d_call: -
j_call: TRBJ1-5
v_call: TRBV5-1
cdr3_nt: TGCGCCAGCAGCCAGGAGGGGGGCAATCAGCCCCAGCATTTT
cdr3_aa: CASSQEGGNQPQHF

clone_size: few
d_call: -
j_call: TRBJ2-7
v_call: TRBV7-9
cdr3_nt: TGTGCCAGCAGCCAAACACAGGGTTTGAAAGAATACGAGCAGTACTTC
cdr3_aa: CASSQTQGLKEYEQYF

clone_size: -
d_call: TRBD2
j_call: TRBJ2-1
v_call: TRBV6-1
cdr3_nt: TGTGCCAGCAGTGAATATAGCGGGAACTCCTACAATGAGCAGTTCTTC
cdr3_aa: CASSEYSGNSYNEQFF

clone_size: -
d_call: TRBD1
j_call: TRBJ2-4
v_call: TRBV3-1
cdr3_nt: TGTGCCAGCAGCCGATTGGACAGGGATGAAAACATTCAGTACTTC
cdr3_aa: CASSRLDRDENIQYF

clone_size: -
d_call: -
j_call: TRBJ2-7
v_call: TRBV5-1
cdr3_nt: TGCGCCAGCAGCTACGGAGGCAGTACCTACGAGCAGTACTTC
cdr3_aa: CASSYGGSTYEQYF

clone_size: few
d_call: -
j_call: TRBJ2-5
v_call: TRBV28
cdr3_nt: TGTGCCAGCAACCCCGGGGTTAAGCGGGTGACCCAGTACTTC
cdr3_aa: CASNPGVKRVTQYF

clone_size: -
d_call: -
j_call: TRBJ1-5
v_call: TRBV5-1
cdr3_nt: TGCGCCAGCAGCATAGAAGGACAAGGCGGCAATCAGCCCCAGCATTTT
cdr3_aa: CASSIEGQGGNQPQHF